This T cell receptor beta chain came from a study of T-cell memory formation after mild COVID-19. Background on the study: The TCR clusters were mostly specific to one donor. Broader study findings: The main location of contracting CD4+ clones was CM and EM, and that of contracting CD8+ clones was EMRA. Detection of some responders pre-infection suggested pre-existing cross-reactive memory T cells participated. Later expanders leaned CD4+, whereas clones that contracted between day 15 and 85 were balanced CD4/CD8.

MiXCR, applied by TCRdb to the 5' RACE reads, yields one record per CDR3 protein. The sample has roughly 410,000 distinct CDR3 sequences; roughly a quarter are singletons. This clonotype was observed a few times. The target antigen is unknown. This TCR came from an adult woman who had mild COVID-19 (a few samples of this study predate the infection). Cell type and time point are not known. Sequenced: PBMCs or a T cell subset sorted from them (not recorded which).

The CDR3 region is CASSYQGTDTQYF. The CDR3 nucleotides are TGTGCCAGCAGTTACCAGGGTACAGATACGCAGTATTTT. The rearrangement links TRBV6-2 or TRBV6-3 to TRBJ2-3, with D possibly matching TRBD1 (5 bases). In germline, CDR1 is MNHEY, CDR2 SVGEGT. V was cut by 2 bases and J by 3 bases, with 6 bases left in between. There are 13 residues in the CDR3.